Below, 8 T cell receptor beta chains from the same sample are listed, as sequenced in a study of T cell responses to AZD1222 COVID-19 vaccine. Here immunoSEQ multiplex PCR was the method, and the copy in TCRdb shows in-frame clones only, minus some. The sample lists hundreds of thousands of clones, about 92% occurring once. Sequencing used peripheral blood, obtained on day 0 of MenACWY control vaccination. The receptors stem from an adult in good health.

The chain has TRBV12-3 or TRBV12-4 and TRBJ1-2, with D hard to call. V lost 7 bases and J lost 4, with 7 bases in between. CDR3 size: 11 residues. This chain's CDR3 is CASTRGYGYTF. In DNA, the CDR3 is TGTGCCAGCACCCGGGGCTATGGCTACACCTTC.

The rearrangement uses TRBV6-2 or TRBV6-3 and TRBJ2-4; 8 nucleotides align to TRBD2. The CDR3 extends over 17 amino acids. Germline V gene lookup returns CDR1 MNHEY and CDR2 SVGEGT. V trimming: 4 bases; J trimming: 2 bases; junction bases outside the gene matches: 10. This CDR3 is CASSSPYGRGSKNIQYF. DNA of the CDR3: TGTGCCAGCAGTTCTCCCTACGGGAGGGGGTCCAAAAACATTCAGTACTTC.

The V gene is TRBV27, the J gene TRBJ1-1; D may be TRBD1 (5 bases). The CDR3 loop spans 15 amino acids. The V gene's germline CDR1 is MNHEY and CDR2 SMNVEV (reference sequence). The ends were cut back, 3 bases at V and 0 bases at J, with 11 bases in the middle. The CDR3 reads CASSFGGIMNTEAFF. The CDR3 nucleotides are TGTGCCAGCAGTTTCGGGGGGATCATGAACACTGAAGCTTTCTTT.

The CDR3 bases are TGCGCCAGCAGCCAGGCGGGGAGAAACACAGATACGCAGTATTTT. Translation: CASSQAGRNTDTQYF. The V call is TRBV4-3, the J call TRBJ2-3, with D possibly TRBD2 on 6 matching bases. Trimming took off 3 bases at V and 2 bases at J, with 12 bases between the two ends. Germline CDR1 reads LGHNA; CDR2 reads YSLEER. This CDR3 has 15 amino acids.

The chain has TRBV3-1 (or the pseudogene TRBV3-2) and TRBJ1-5; D not certain. V was trimmed by 0 bases and J by 0 bases, leaving 9 bases between them. Per the germline V gene, CDR1 is LGHDT and CDR2 is YNNKEL (reference sequence). The CDR3 has 16 residues. The CDR3 DNA reads TGTGCCAGCAGCCAAGATCGTGGCATTAGCAATCAGCCCCAGCATTTT. Translated, it gives CASSQDRGISNQPQHF.

This rearrangement joins TRBV18 to TRBJ2-5; D might be TRBD1 or TRBD2, each matching 6 bases. Trimming removed 3 bases at V and 5 bases at J, with 16 bases between. CDR1 is KGHSH, CDR2 LQKENI, per germline. This CDR3 has 15 amino acids. CDR3 in DNA: TGTGCCAGCTCACCTGACGGGGGCAGGGTCGAGACCCAGTACTTC. It is translated as CASSPDGGRVETQYF.

A few counts support this clone. CDR3 nucleotide sequence: TGTGCCAGCAGCTTTCCAATAGCGGGGGGGCCCCAAGAGACCCAGTACTTC. Its translation: CASSFPIAGGPQETQYF. This sequence joins TRBV7-2 and TRBJ2-5; TRBD2 aligns across 11 bases. CDR1 and CDR2 (germline): SGHTA, FQGNSA. CDR3 length equals 17 residues. The V gene end was trimmed by 3 bases and the J gene end by 1 base; junction bases not matched to a gene: 7.

This chain joins TRBV18 and TRBJ2-3; 16 bases align to TRBD2. Germline V gene sequence: CDR1 KGHSH, CDR2 LQKENI. The CDR3 is 17 residues long. J gave up 3 bases and V 0 bases, and 0 bases lay outside the gene matches. The CDR3: CASSPPGLAGGTDTQYF. The DNA for the CDR3 is TGTGCCAGCTCACCACCGGGACTAGCGGGGGGGACAGATACGCAGTATTTT.